The T cell receptor beta chain under discussion was sequenced for a study of Ad26.COV2.S vaccination and SARS-CoV-2 variants. For the study at large: Donor was in the COV1001 Ad26.COV2.S trial arm. Intramuscular Ad26.COV2.S at 5x10^10 or 1x10^11 viral particles. General study points: Placebo recipients showed lower spike-specific TCR breadth than vaccinees. Total responses of T cells may have been underestimated by the analyses of TCR breadth and depth.

Method: immunoSEQ multiplex PCR; TCRdb's copy keeps in-frame clones and lacks some. Among more than 400,000 clones listed, about 92% were seen once. Treatment given: around 19 received Ad26.COV2.S at low or high dose, single or two shots; about five received placebo; per-sample allocation not given. Sampling took place 63 days after the first vaccine or placebo injection. V was shortened by 0 bases and J by 5 bases, with 11 bases between the two germline ends. Germline V gives CDR1 SEHNR, CDR2 FQNEAQ (reference sequence). This CDR3 spans 14 amino acids. For this clone: What it recognizes is unknown.

The starting material was peripheral blood, obtained in a trial of Ad26.COV2.S vaccine versus placebo. The chain combines TRBV7-9 with TRBJ2-7; maybe TRBD2 (6 bases). The TCR originated in a person aged 18-60 years who received the Ad26.COV2.S COVID-19 vaccine or a placebo. The DNA of the CDR3 is TGTGCCAGCAGCTTAGCGGGGGGAAGGGACGAGCAGTACTTC. Protein sequence: CASSLAGGRDEQYF.